These 24 T cell receptor beta chains were sequenced from one sample in a study of shared clonotypes between healthy human individuals (dated by TCRdb to about 2020). The receptor library was made with the immunoSEQ multiplex PCR assay. TCRdb re-hosts the immuneACCESS table, in-frame sequences only. Its copies lack some clones; in the studies checked, an unresolved V gene accounts for under half of them, and the cause for the rest is not known. The sample table records roughly 380,000 clones; around 96% of these occur just once. 0.32% of the sample comes from the top ten. Sequencing was performed on memory CD8+ T cells sorted from blood. What this sample's cell subset or site label stands for: CD45RO+ cells pooled with CCR7-negative TemRA cells. Receptor source: a man aged 25-40 years in good health.

The rearrangement joins TRBV10-2 to TRBJ1-4, with D unresolved. The CDR3 runs 15 residues. Germline V lookup: CDR1 WSHSY, CDR2 SAAADI. V was pared by 0 bases and J by 1 base, with 6 bases between. The DNA for the CDR3 is TGCGCCAGCAGTGAGTCGCCGGTAACTAATGAAAAACTGTTTTTT. Amino acid sequence: CASSESPVTNEKLFF.

In DNA, the CDR3 is TGTGCCAGCAGCGTAGACTCCGGGTTTGCGACCCAGTACTTC. Protein product: CASSVDSGFATQYF. The rearrangement links TRBV9 to TRBJ2-5; D ambiguous. There are 14 residues in the CDR3. Germline V CDR1 and CDR2: SGDLS, YYNGEE. V was shortened by 0 bases and J by 7 bases, with 13 bases between the two germline ends.

This chain joins TRBV27 and TRBJ1-4; D perhaps matches TRBD1 (6 bases). The germline gives CDR1 MNHEY, CDR2 SMNVEV (reference sequence). The CDR3 is made up of 13 amino acids. Trimming took off 5 bases at V and 8 bases at J, with 12 bases between the two ends. CDR3 DNA: TGTGCCAGCAGTAACAGGGAAGGAGAAAAACTGTTTTTT. This encodes CASSNREGEKLFF.

This chain links TRBV10-3 with TRBJ1-2; D is perhaps TRBD1 (6 bases). V gave up 4 bases and J gave up 1 base, with 13 bases separating them. Germline V gives CDR1 ENHRY, CDR2 SYGVKD. The CDR3 has 15 residues. The CDR3 DNA sequence: TGTGCCATCAGTGGGGGGGGCAGTGTTAACTATGGCTACACCTTC. Protein sequence: CAISGGGSVNYGYTF.

The chain carries TRBV6-6 and TRBJ2-2; 12 bases fit TRBD2. The CDR3 is 16 amino acids. The trim removed 6 bases at V and 2 bases at J, leaving 4 bases unmatched. The germline V gene encodes CDR1 MNHNY and CDR2 SVGAGI (reference sequence). CDR3 amino acids: CASRPSGRDNTGELFF. CDR3 nucleotides: TGTGCCAGCAGGCCTAGCGGGAGGGATAACACCGGGGAGCTGTTTTTT.

The chain uses TRBV7-9 and TRBJ1-5; D not certain. V lost 5 bases and J 1 base, leaving 6 bases between the germline ends. CDR1 and CDR2 from the germline V gene are SEHNR and FQNEAQ (reference sequence). CDR3 length equals 13 residues. The CDR3 region has the DNA TGTGCCAGCAGCCACGACAGCAATCAGCCCCAGCATTTT. Translated, it gives CASSHDSNQPQHF.

This sequence joins TRBV6-5 and TRBJ2-5; no clear D. V gave up 2 bases and J gave up 1 base, with 8 bases separating them. This CDR3 has 14 amino acids. Per the germline V gene, CDR1 is MNHEY and CDR2 is SVGAGI. In DNA, the CDR3 is TGTGCCAGCAGTTACGTGGGTCGCCAAGAGACCCAGTACTTC. Translated, it gives CASSYVGRQETQYF.

The chain has TRBV4-1 and TRBJ2-1, with D possibly matching TRBD2 (5 bases). Trimming pared 4 bases from V and 5 bases from J, leaving 12 bases between. Germline V CDR1 and CDR2: MGHRA, YSYEKL. This CDR3 has 14 amino acids. CDR3 protein: CASSPSSIHNEQFF. The CDR3 DNA reads TGCGCCAGCAGCCCTTCTAGCATTCACAATGAGCAGTTCTTC.

The J gene is TRBJ2-5, the V gene TRBV5-1, with 16 positions matching TRBD2. The CDR3 runs to 15 residues. Germline V gives CDR1 SGHRS, CDR2 YFSETQ. With 4 bases clipped from V and 5 bases from J, the junction kept 2 bases outside the gene matches. CDR3 loop: CASSPGLAGGETQYF. DNA of the CDR3: TGCGCCAGCAGCCCGGGACTAGCGGGAGGGGAGACCCAGTACTTC.

CDR3 protein: CASSPGASSGNTIYF. The CDR3 DNA is TGTGCCAGCAGTCCAGGGGCTTCCTCTGGAAACACCATATATTTT. This chain uses TRBV9 with TRBJ1-3, with a weak D call TRBD1 (6 bases). The CDR3 has 15 residues. V lost 5 bases to trimming and J lost 0 bases, with 12 bases between them. Germline lookup yields CDR1 SGDLS and CDR2 YYNGEE.

Here the CDR3 DNA reads TGTGCCAGCAGTTTATTTGCCCAGCCCACCGGGGAGCTGTTTTTT. It codes for CASSLFAQPTGELFF. The chain links TRBV28 to TRBJ2-2; D not certain. Per germline, CDR1 MDHEN and CDR2 SYDVKM. This CDR3 comprises 15 residues. Trimming took off 1 base at V and 4 bases at J, with 10 bases between the two ends.

This chain links TRBV19 with TRBJ2-1; 9 bases are a match to TRBD1. The germline V gene has CDR1 LNHDA and CDR2 SQIVND (reference sequence). V lost 5 bases to trimming and J lost 7 bases; unmatched junction nucleotides: 6. There are 14 residues in the CDR3. CDR3 residues: CASSPTGGGNEQFF. As DNA, the CDR3 is TGTGCCAGTAGTCCGACAGGGGGAGGGAATGAGCAGTTCTTC.

Comments on this clone: The limits of the CDR3 on the DNA are not certain, so only TCRdb's listed CDR3 is given. The chain recombines TRBV7-9 with TRBJ2-2; TRBD2 is taken as the D call from the table, unchecked against the DNA. The CDR3 has 17 amino acids, counting both end residues. Germline V CDR1 and CDR2: SEHNR, FQNEAQ (reference sequence). The CDR3 spells CASSSPGLAGLPGSCFF.

The chain uses TRBV4-2 and TRBJ1-1; 10 positions agree with TRBD1. The length of the CDR3 is 15 residues. V lost 0 bases to trimming and J lost 4 bases; unmatched junction nucleotides: 2. CDR1 and CDR2 from the germline V gene are LGHNA and YNFKEQ. CDR3 residues: CASSQERQGATEAFF. Written as DNA, the CDR3 is TGTGCCAGCAGCCAAGAGAGACAGGGGGCCACTGAAGCTTTCTTT.

J is TRBJ2-7 and V is TRBV5-4; 7 bases fit TRBD1. The V gene's germline CDR1 is SGHNT and CDR2 YYREEE (reference sequence). Trimming removed 4 bases from V and 3 bases from J; junction bases left unmatched: 7. This CDR3 has 14 amino acids. The CDR3, as DNA: TGTGCCAGCAGCCCAGGGGGTAACCTCTACGAGCAGTACTTC. Encoded protein: CASSPGGNLYEQYF.

V and J are TRBV19 and TRBJ2-5; maybe TRBD1 (6 bases). Germline CDR1 and CDR2: LNHDA and SQIVND (reference sequence). Between the trimmed V and J ends, which lost 5 bases and 0 bases, there was a span of 16 bases. CDR3 length: 16 amino acids. CDR3 nucleotide sequence: TGTGCCAGTAGTCTCCCGACAGGCCCGAACCAAGAGACCCAGTACTTC. Protein: CASSLPTGPNQETQYF.

CDR3 nucleotide sequence: TGTGCCAGCAGCTTATGGGACACAAGAAACACCATATATTTT. This sequence encodes CASSLWDTRNTIYF. The rearrangement links TRBV7-9 to TRBJ1-3; possible D gene TRBD1, 6 bases. Trimming took 2 bases from V and 5 from J, leaving 10 bases between them. Germline-derived CDR1 and CDR2 are SEHNR and FQNEAQ (reference sequence). The CDR3 contains 14 residues.

The chain uses TRBV19 and TRBJ2-1; 7 nucleotides agree with TRBD2. Germline V lookup: CDR1 LNHDA, CDR2 SQIVND (reference sequence). CDR3 length: 12 amino acids. J lost 15 bases, V lost 6 bases, and 11 bases had no gene match. CDR3 loop: CASRAAGLRWFF. CDR3 in DNA: TGTGCCAGTAGGGCAGCGGGGCTCCGGTGGTTCTTC. The whole variable domain, remainder taken from reference TRBV19 and TRBJ2-1, is DGGITQSPKYLFRKEGQNVTLSCEQNLNHDAMYWYRQDPGQGLRLIYYSQIVNDFQKGDIAEGYSVSREKKESFPLTVTSAQKNPTAFYLCASRAAGLRWFFGPGTRLTVL.

This chain connects TRBV18 to TRBJ2-3; tentatively, D is TRBD2 (5 bases). There are 17 residues in the CDR3. Trimming left V 2 bases short and J 2 bases short, with 17 bases between. Germline V gene data show CDR1 as KGHSH and CDR2 as LQKENI. CDR3 region: CASSPFEGLWDTDTQYF. The CDR3 coding sequence is TGTGCCAGCTCACCATTTGAGGGTCTTTGGGACACAGATACGCAGTATTTT.

The rearrangement uses TRBV10-1 and TRBJ1-1, with D hard to call. The germline CDR1 and CDR2 sequences are WNHNN and SYGVQD (reference sequence). V was pared by 2 bases and J by 0 bases, with 13 bases between. The CDR3 has 16 amino acids. The CDR3 coding sequence is TGCGCCAGCAGTGAGCCCAAACTAGACCTGAACACTGAAGCTTTCTTT. Translating it yields CASSEPKLDLNTEAFF.

For this clone: An end of the junction does not agree with germline; a read error may underlie this. Other DNA sequences in this specimen translate into the identical CDR3. The rearrangement links TRBV7-9 to TRBJ2-7; TRBD2 agrees at 9 bases. The CDR3 has 12 amino acids. Germline V gene lookup returns CDR1 SEHNR and CDR2 FQNEAQ (reference sequence). CDR3 DNA: TGTGCCAGCAGTTTAGCGGGAGCCGAGCAGTACTTC. It translates to CASSLAGAEQYF. The full variable domain, completed using reference TRBV7-9 and TRBJ2-7, is DTGVSQNPRHKITKRGQNVTFRCDPISEHNRLYWYRQTLGQGPEFLTYFQNEAQLEKSRLLSDRFSAERPKGSFSTLEIQRTEQGDSAMYLCASSLAGAEQYFGPGTRLTVT.

V gene TRBV25-1 combines with J gene TRBJ1-5; no reliable D call. Germline V gene data show CDR1 as MGHDK and CDR2 as SYGVNS. Trimming took off 3 bases at V and 4 bases at J, with 10 bases between the two ends. The CDR3 runs to 14 residues. DNA for the CDR3: TGTGCCAGCAGTGAGGACGGACCGAATCAGCCCCAGCATTTT. Translation: CASSEDGPNQPQHF.

The gene calls are TRBV5-1 and TRBJ1-2, with TRBD1 identical over 10 bases. Germline CDR1 SGHRS, CDR2 YFSETQ. Trimming cost V 4 bases and J 8 bases; bases outside gene matches: 8. The CDR3 is made up of 14 amino acids. The CDR3 spells CASSQRQGARGYTF. In DNA form, the CDR3 reads TGCGCCAGCAGCCAGCGACAGGGGGCGCGGGGCTACACCTTC.

This chain uses TRBV7-2 with TRBJ2-1; no firm D call. V was cut by 4 bases and J by 6 bases, with 7 bases left in between. Germline V CDR1 and CDR2: SGHTA, FQGNSA. The CDR3 extends over 12 amino acids. CDR3 nucleotides: TGTGCCAGCAGCTCAAGTTTCAATGAGCAGTTCTTC. This codes for CASSSSFNEQFF.